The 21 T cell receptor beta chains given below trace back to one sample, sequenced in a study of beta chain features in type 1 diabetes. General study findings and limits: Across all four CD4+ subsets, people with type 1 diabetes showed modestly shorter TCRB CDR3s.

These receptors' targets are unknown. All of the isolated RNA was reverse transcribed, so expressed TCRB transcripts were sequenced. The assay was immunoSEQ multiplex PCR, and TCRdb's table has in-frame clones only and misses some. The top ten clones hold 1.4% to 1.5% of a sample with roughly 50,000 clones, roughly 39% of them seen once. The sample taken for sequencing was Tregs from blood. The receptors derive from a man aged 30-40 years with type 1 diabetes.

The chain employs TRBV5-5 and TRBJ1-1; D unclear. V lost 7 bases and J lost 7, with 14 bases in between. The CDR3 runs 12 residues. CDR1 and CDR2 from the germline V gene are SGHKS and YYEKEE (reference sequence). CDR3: CASHGGRSEAFF. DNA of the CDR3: TGTGCCAGCCACGGCGGGCGGAGTGAAGCTTTCTTT. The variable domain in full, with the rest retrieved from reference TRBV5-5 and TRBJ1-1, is DAGVTQSPTHLIKTRGQQVTLRCSPISGHKSVSWYQQVLGQGPQFIFQYYEKEERGRGNFPDRFSARQFPNYSSELNVNALLLGDSALYLCASHGGRSEAFFGQGTRLTVV.

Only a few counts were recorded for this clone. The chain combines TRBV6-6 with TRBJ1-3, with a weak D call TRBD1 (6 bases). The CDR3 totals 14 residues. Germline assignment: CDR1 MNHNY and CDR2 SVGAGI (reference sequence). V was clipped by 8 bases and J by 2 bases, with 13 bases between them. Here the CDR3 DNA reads TGTGCCAGCGGCATTAGGGGGACTGGAAACACCATATATTTT. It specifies CASGIRGTGNTIYF.

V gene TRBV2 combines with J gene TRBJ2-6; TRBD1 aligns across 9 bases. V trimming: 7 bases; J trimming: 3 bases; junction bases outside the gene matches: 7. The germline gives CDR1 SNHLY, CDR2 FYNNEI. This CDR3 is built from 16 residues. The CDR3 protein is CASTSQGAHGANVLTF. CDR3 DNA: TGTGCCAGCACCTCACAGGGGGCACATGGGGCCAACGTCCTGACTTTC.

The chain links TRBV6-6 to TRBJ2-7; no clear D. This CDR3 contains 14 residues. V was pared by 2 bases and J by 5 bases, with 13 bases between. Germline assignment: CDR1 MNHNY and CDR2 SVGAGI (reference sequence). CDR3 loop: CASSYDPAANEQYF. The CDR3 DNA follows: TGTGCCAGCAGTTACGACCCGGCGGCGAACGAGCAGTACTTC.

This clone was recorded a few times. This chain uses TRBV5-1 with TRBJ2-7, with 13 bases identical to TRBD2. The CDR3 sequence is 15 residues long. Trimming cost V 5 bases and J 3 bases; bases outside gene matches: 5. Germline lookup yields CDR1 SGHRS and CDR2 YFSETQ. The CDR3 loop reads CASRRTSGSIYEQYF. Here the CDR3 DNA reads TGCGCCAGCAGGAGGACTAGCGGGAGTATCTACGAGCAGTACTTC.

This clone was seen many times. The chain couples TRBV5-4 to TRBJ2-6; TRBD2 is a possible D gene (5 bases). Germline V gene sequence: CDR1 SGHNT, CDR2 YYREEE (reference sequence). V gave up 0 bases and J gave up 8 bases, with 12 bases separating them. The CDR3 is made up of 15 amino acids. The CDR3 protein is CASSLASGSTNVLTF. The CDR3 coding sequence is TGTGCCAGCAGCTTGGCCTCGGGGAGTACCAACGTCCTGACTTTC.

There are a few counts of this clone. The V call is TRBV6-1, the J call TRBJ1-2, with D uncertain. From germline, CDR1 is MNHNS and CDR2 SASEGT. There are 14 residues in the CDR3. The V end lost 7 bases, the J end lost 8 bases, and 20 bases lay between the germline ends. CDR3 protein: CASIGSLRATGYTF. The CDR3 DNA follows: TGTGCCAGCATCGGGTCCCTGAGGGCGACGGGCTACACCTTC.

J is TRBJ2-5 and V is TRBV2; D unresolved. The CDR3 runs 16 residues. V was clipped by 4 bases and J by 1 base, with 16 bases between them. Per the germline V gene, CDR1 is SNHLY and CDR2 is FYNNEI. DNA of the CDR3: TGTGCCAGCAGTGCCAATTGGGCAGTCACCCAAGAGACCCAGTACTTC. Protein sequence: CASSANWAVTQETQYF.

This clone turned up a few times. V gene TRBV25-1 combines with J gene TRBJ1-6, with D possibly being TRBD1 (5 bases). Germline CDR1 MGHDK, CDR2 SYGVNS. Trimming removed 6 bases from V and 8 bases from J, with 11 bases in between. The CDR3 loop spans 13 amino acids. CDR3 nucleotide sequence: TGTGCCAGCAGACGGGGGACGGATTCACCCCTCCACTTT. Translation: CASRRGTDSPLHF. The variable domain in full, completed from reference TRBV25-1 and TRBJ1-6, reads EADIYQTPRYLVIGTGKKITLECSQTMGHDKMYWYQQDPGMELHLIHYSYGVNSTEKGDLSSESTVSRIRTEHFPLTLESARPSHTSQYLCASRRGTDSPLHFGNGTRLTVT.

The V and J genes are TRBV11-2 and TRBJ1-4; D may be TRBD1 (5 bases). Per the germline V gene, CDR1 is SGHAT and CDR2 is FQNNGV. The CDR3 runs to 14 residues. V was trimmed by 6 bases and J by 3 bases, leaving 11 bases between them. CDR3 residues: CASSTAGANEKLFF. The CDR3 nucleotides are TGTGCCAGCAGTACGGCGGGGGCTAATGAAAAACTGTTTTTT.

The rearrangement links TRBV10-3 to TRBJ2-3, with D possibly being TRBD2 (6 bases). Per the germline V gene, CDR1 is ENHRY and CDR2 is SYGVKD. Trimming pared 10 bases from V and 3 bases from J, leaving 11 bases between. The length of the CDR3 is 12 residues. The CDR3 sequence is CASSGSTDTQYF. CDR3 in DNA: TGTGCCAGTAGCGGTTCAACAGATACGCAGTATTTT.

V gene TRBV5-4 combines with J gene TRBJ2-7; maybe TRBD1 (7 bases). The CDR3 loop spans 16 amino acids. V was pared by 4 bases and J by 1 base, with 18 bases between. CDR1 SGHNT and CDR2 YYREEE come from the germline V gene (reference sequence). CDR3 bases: TGTGCCAGCAGCACTATGTCGACAGGGAGGTCCTACGAGCAGTACTTC. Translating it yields CASSTMSTGRSYEQYF.

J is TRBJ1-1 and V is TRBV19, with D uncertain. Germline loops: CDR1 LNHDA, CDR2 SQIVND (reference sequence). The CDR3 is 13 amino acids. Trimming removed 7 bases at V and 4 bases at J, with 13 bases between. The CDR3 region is CASTSDKTTEAFF. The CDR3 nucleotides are TGTGCCAGTACCTCAGACAAGACCACTGAAGCTTTCTTT.

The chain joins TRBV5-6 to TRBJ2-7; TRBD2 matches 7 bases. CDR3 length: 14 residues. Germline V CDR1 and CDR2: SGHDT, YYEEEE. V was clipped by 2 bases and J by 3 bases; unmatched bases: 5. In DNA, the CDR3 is TGTGCCAGCAGCTTTCTGGGGGGGGGCTACGAGCAGTACTTC. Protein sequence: CASSFLGGGYEQYF.

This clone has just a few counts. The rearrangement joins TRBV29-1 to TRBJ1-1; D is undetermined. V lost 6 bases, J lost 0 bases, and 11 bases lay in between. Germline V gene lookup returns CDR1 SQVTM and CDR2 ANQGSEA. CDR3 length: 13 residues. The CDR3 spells CSVRTGMNTEAFF. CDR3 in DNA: TGCAGCGTCCGGACCGGGATGAACACTGAAGCTTTCTTT.

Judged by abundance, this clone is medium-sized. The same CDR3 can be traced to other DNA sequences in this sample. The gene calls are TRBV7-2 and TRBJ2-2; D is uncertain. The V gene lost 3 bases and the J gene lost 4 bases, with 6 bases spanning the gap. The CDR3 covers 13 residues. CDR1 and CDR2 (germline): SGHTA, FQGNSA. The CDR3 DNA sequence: TGTGCCAGCAGCTTTCTATCCACCGGGGAGCTGTTTTTT. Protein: CASSFLSTGELFF.

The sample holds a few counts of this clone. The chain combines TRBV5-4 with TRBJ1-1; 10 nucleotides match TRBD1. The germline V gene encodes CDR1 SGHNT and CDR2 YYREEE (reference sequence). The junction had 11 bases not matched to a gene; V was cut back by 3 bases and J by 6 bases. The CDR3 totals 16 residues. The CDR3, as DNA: TGTGCCAGCAGCTCAACTCTTGACAGGGGGCGAGCTGAAGCTTTCTTT. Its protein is CASSSTLDRGRAEAFF.

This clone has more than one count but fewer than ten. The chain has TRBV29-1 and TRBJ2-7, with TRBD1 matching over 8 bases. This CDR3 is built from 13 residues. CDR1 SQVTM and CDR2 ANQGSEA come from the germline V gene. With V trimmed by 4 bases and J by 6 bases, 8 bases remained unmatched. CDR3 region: CSVARTGFGEQYF. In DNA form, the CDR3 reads TGCAGCGTTGCGCGGACAGGGTTTGGCGAGCAGTACTTC.

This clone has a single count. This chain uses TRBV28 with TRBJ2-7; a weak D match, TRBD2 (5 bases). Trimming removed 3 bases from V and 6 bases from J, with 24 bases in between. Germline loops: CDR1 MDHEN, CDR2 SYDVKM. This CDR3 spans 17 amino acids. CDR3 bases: TGTGCCAGCAGTTTTAGGCCCTCGGGGTGGGGTTTGAGCGAGCAGTACTTC. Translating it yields CASSFRPSGWGLSEQYF.

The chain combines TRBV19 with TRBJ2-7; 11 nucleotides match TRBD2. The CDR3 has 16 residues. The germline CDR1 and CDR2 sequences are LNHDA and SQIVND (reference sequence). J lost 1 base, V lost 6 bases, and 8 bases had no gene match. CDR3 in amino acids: CASSGTGTSGSYEQYF. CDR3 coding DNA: TGTGCCAGTAGCGGGACCGGGACTAGCGGTTCCTACGAGCAGTACTTC.

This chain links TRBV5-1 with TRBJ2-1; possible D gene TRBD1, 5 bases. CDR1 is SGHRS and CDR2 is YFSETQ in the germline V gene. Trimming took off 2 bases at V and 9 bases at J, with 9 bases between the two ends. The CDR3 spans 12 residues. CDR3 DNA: TGCGCCAGCAGCTTACAGGTTGGTGAGCAGTTCTTC. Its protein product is CASSLQVGEQFF.